This T cell receptor beta chain appears in the sequencing data of a study of blood T cells in healthy people across ages (dated by TCRdb to the mid-2010s). About the full investigation: In model experiments, template switching captured about one uniquely barcoded TCR beta cDNA molecule for every two T cells. The donors were divided into four age groups: young (average roughly 17 years), middle-aged (about 39), aged (around 67) and long-lived (82). The study measured age-related changes in TCR beta repertoire diversity using deep sequencing normalized with unique cDNA molecular identifiers. To avoid experimental bias, donors of different ages were distributed randomly across sequencing lanes. Using the same blood draw, the study looked at two additional independent replicas of 1 million unique cDNA reads for two donors, one aged 18 to 30 and the other aged 80 or older. Broader findings and caveats from the paper: Bulk unsorted PBMC profiling prevented conclusive comparison of naive and antigen-experienced compartments. As age increased, observed TCR beta diversity per million T cells dropped in a roughly linear way, and a significant reduction was already evident by age 40. Estimates of total diversity from one million sequenced T cells were regarded as lower bounds and underestimates. The CMV infection status of donors was not known, potentially confounding age-related changes in expanded clonotypes. The percentage of naive T cells measured by flow cytometry correlated strongly with observed TCR beta diversity. Compared with the aged group, the long-lived group had more naive CD4+ T cells, fewer expanded clones and increased TCR diversity, suggesting age selection.

Spanning cysteine to phenylalanine, the CDR3 consists of 11 amino acids. Only the CDR3 portion is preserved as DNA: 33 bases, with reading frame beginning at the first base. From a lookup of the germline V gene, CDR1 and CDR2 are SGHTA and FQGNSA. The V and J ends are trimmed by 2 bases and 11 bases, leaving 9 bases between them. The library was made by 5' RACE. The sequencer was an Illumina HiSeq 2500. A second PCR of roughly 7 to 12 cycles was run with a J-beta primer mix and a sample-barcoded 5' primer. Each TCR beta cDNA molecule received a unique molecular identifier from a template-switch 5' adaptor carrying 12 random nucleotides. Each sample yielded at least 2.5 million CDR3-containing paired-end reads. First-strand cDNA synthesis was performed from all RNA using the Mint cDNA synthesis kit, with priming by a TRBC-specific oligonucleotide. Following uracil-DNA glycosylase treatment, a first 18-cycle PCR with universal primers M1SS and BC2_uni_R was performed on all cDNA. Under the source paper's analysis protocol: For normalization, 1 million high-quality reads, each with a distinct molecular identifier, were randomly selected from each sample. Reads sharing molecular identifiers were discarded rather than binned into consensus sequences. CDR3 identification, clonotype clustering and error correction used MiTCR with a Q25 quality threshold and the strictest error-elimination algorithm. A nonparametric unseen species model using Euler transformation provided a lower-bound estimate of total TCR beta diversity. TCRdb trimmed public reads at Q25 via fastp, called clones via MiXCR and kept in-frame beta chains. Rows are unified per CDR3 protein, each entry keeping the most common DNA and genes. V and J calls and clone size were set by TCRdb, not the authors. The sample table shows more than 800,000 distinct CDR3 sequences, and around 26% are seen once. Of the sample, roughly 17% falls within the top ten clones.

Donors were around 37 systemically healthy Caucasian individuals from Russia aged about 6 to 100 years. Around 9.8 milliliters of peripheral blood were collected from each donor into EDTA-treated Vacutainer tubes. PBMCs were isolated by Ficoll-Paque density-gradient centrifugation, with at least 6 million obtained per sample. Trizol reagent was used to extract total RNA from the PBMCs, yielding at least 5.5 micrograms per sample. Naive CD45RAhigh/CD27high T cell percentages were measured by flow cytometry on a PBMC aliquot from every donor. For this clonotype: No antigen is known for it. A much more abundant neighbour one base away suggests this may be a read error.

The clonotype comes from a woman aged 80 or older in good health. The sample taken for sequencing was blood. Recombination connected TRBV7-2 to TRBJ2-5; no D segment can be confidently identified. In nucleotide form, the sequence is TGTGCCAGCAGCTTACAAAATGGGCAGTACTTC. Its translation reads: CASSLQNGQYF.